This T cell receptor (beta chain) was recorded in a study of T cell responses to AZD1222 COVID-19 vaccine. Here immunoSEQ multiplex PCR was the method, and the copy in TCRdb shows in-frame clones only, minus some. The profile shows around 170,000 clones, under 95% of them singletons. Trimming shortened V by 5 bases and J by 1 base, and 18 bases separated the two germline ends. Germline assignment: CDR1 MNHEY and CDR2 SVGEGT. The CDR3 is made up of 16 amino acids. The chain couples TRBV6-2 or TRBV6-3 to TRBJ2-7; D is perhaps TRBD1 or TRBD2 (5 bases each). Here the sequenced sample was peripheral blood, taken on day 0 of AZD1222 vaccination. The sequence was collected from an adult in good health. CDR3 protein: CASSPGTAGYSYEQYF. CDR3 in DNA: TGTGCCAGCAGTCCCGGGACGGCAGGGTATTCCTACGAGCAGTACTTC.